The clone carrying this T cell receptor beta chain was counted a few times. The data were obtained in a study of blood T cell repertoires in COVID-19. Turning to the study itself: There were acute and convalescent COVID-19 samples, and they came from the United States, Italy and Spain.

Assignment of participants to cohorts was predicated upon participant-reported clinical history. V was pared by 3 bases and J by 5 bases, with 11 bases between. Germline loops: CDR1 MNHEY, CDR2 SMNVEV (reference sequence). CDR3 length equals 13 residues. TCRdb's table, derived via immunoSEQ multiplex PCR, lists solely in-frame clones and lacks some. The profile shows roughly 180,000 clones, roughly 84% of them singletons. The sample taken for sequencing was PBMCs or T cells enriched from blood (not recorded which). The TCR comes from a man in his sixties who had recovered from COVID-19. The chain has TRBV27 and TRBJ2-7, with D tentatively TRBD1 (6 bases). The CDR3 nucleotides are TGTGCCAGCAGTTTGTTGGGGGCGGACGAGCAGTACTTC. It is translated as CASSLLGADEQYF.